A single sample is the source of the 13 T cell receptor beta chains below, sequenced in a study of vaccination and CD4 T cells after COVID-19. These receptors lack a known antigen. Sequenced with the Oncomine TCR Beta short-read assay was DNA taken from cultured CD4+ T cells. TCRdb ran MiXCR on the PCR reads and lists one entry per CDR3 protein. The sample records tens of thousands of distinct CDR3 sequences, 70% being singletons. Treatment noted: approximately nine-day PBMC culture with coronavirus spike peptide pools or control peptides (ViraFEST assay). The sequenced sample consisted of CD4+ T cells from blood, cultured in vitro. These receptors were taken from a human donor who had recovered from COVID-19.

This chain uses TRBV18 with TRBJ1-5, with D unresolved. This CDR3 comprises 12 residues. V was pared by 3 bases and J by 5 bases, with 5 bases between. CDR1 KGHSH and CDR2 LQKENI come from the germline V gene. CDR3 nucleotides: TGTGCCAGCTCACCTAGAGATCAGCCCCAGCATTTT. This sequence encodes CASSPRDQPQHF.

The rearrangement joins TRBV28 to TRBJ1-3; D gene unclear. Germline V gene lookup returns CDR1 MDHEN and CDR2 SYDVKM. V lost 3 bases and J 6 bases, leaving 3 bases between the germline ends. The CDR3 totals 11 residues. The CDR3 DNA reads TGTGCCAGCAGTTTCTCAAACACCATATATTTT. Translation: CASSFSNTIYF.

The V gene is TRBV7-9, the J gene TRBJ1-2, with unresolved D. The V and J ends lost 1 base and 4 bases respectively, with 13 bases between them. Germline V gene data show CDR1 as SEHNR and CDR2 as FQNEAQ (reference sequence). The CDR3 loop spans 15 amino acids. In DNA, the CDR3 is TGTGCCAGCAGCTTAGGCGTAGGGTCGGGCTATGGCTACACCTTC. Its translation is CASSLGVGSGYGYTF.

In DNA form, the CDR3 reads TGTGCCAGCAGTTTATCGGTCGGGAGGGCCGCAGATACGCAGTATTTT. Translation: CASSLSVGRAADTQYF. The chain joins TRBV27 to TRBJ2-3; TRBD2 aligns across 8 bases. The CDR3 runs 16 residues. Germline V gives CDR1 MNHEY, CDR2 SMNVEV (reference sequence). V was clipped by 0 bases and J by 4 bases; unmatched bases: 6.

The chain carries TRBV7-2 and TRBJ1-3; unclear D gene. V lost 5 bases and J 7 bases, leaving 12 bases between the germline ends. The germline V gene has CDR1 SGHTA and CDR2 FQGNSA. The CDR3 covers 13 residues. The CDR3 sequence: CASSLNSDNTIYF. As DNA, the CDR3 is TGTGCCAGCAGCCTAAATTCCGACAACACCATATATTTT.

This clonotype showed up just once. The chain recombines TRBV12-3 or TRBV12-4 with TRBJ2-5, with D possibly matching TRBD2 (5 bases). The V end lost 6 bases, the J end lost 2 bases, and 13 bases lay between the germline ends. The CDR3 contains 14 residues. The chain's CDR3 is CASSRTRWQETQYF. The CDR3 DNA follows: TGTGCCAGCAGCCGGACTCGGTGGCAAGAGACCCAGTACTTC.

The rearrangement uses TRBV15 and TRBJ1-5, with D possibly matching TRBD1 (5 bases). CDR1 is LNHNV and CDR2 is YYDKDF in the germline V gene (reference sequence). The V gene lost 1 base and the J gene lost 1 base, with 11 bases spanning the gap. The CDR3 has 16 amino acids. The CDR3 loop reads CATSRGRGHSNQPQHF. The CDR3 nucleotides are TGTGCCACCAGCAGAGGGCGCGGACACAGCAATCAGCCCCAGCATTTT.

As DNA, the CDR3 is TGTGCCAGCAACCCTCGGGGCCCCTCAGAGGCAGATACGCAGTATTTT. This encodes CASNPRGPSEADTQYF. V and J are TRBV5-4 and TRBJ2-3, with D perhaps assigned TRBD1 or TRBD2 (5 bases each). The germline gives CDR1 SGHNT, CDR2 YYREEE (reference sequence). Trimming stripped 6 bases from V and 4 bases from J, with 21 bases between. The CDR3 contains 16 residues.

The chain carries TRBV11-3 and TRBJ2-5, with D perhaps TRBD1 (6 bases). V was trimmed by 5 bases and J by 5 bases, leaving 12 bases between them. The CDR3 extends over 13 amino acids. The germline V gene has CDR1 SGHNT and CDR2 YENEEA. CDR3 sequence (DNA): TGTGCCAGCAGCCTCGGACAGTTGGAGACCCAGTACTTC. Translating it yields CASSLGQLETQYF.

The chain joins TRBV20-1 to TRBJ2-7, with 8 bases lining up with TRBD2. The germline V gene has CDR1 DFQATT and CDR2 SNEGSKA (reference sequence). The CDR3 sequence is 14 residues long. J was trimmed by 4 bases and V by 3 bases; bases with no gene match: 8. CDR3 in amino acids: CSASPGLAGYEQYF. CDR3 nucleotides: TGCAGTGCTAGCCCAGGACTAGCAGGGTACGAGCAGTACTTC.

The rearrangement links TRBV7-2 to TRBJ1-5; 8 positions match TRBD1. The CDR3 consists of 15 residues. J was trimmed by 2 bases and V by 5 bases; bases with no gene match: 5. Germline-derived CDR1 and CDR2 are SGHTA and FQGNSA. CDR3 region: CASSADRVRNQPQHF. DNA of the CDR3: TGTGCCAGCAGCGCGGACAGGGTTCGCAATCAGCCCCAGCATTTT.

The chain recombines TRBV27 with TRBJ2-4; D is tentatively TRBD1 or TRBD2 (6 bases each). Per the germline V gene, CDR1 is MNHEY and CDR2 is SMNVEV (reference sequence). This CDR3 has 13 amino acids. V was pared by 5 bases and J by 7 bases, with 12 bases between. In nucleotides, the CDR3 is TGTGCCAGCAGTCAGGAGGGGGAGAACATTCAGTACTTC. Protein sequence: CASSQEGENIQYF.

The sample holds a few counts of this clonotype. The rearrangement joins TRBV18 to TRBJ1-5, with D maybe TRBD1 (5 bases). V gave up 2 bases and J gave up 2 bases, with 10 bases separating them. Germline CDR1 KGHSH, CDR2 LQKENI. The CDR3 has 15 amino acids. CDR3 residues: CASSPTGRGNQPQHF. The CDR3 DNA sequence: TGTGCCAGCTCACCAACGGGGCGCGGCAATCAGCCCCAGCATTTT.